This T cell receptor beta chain was found in a study of response to subunit inactivated influenza vaccine. TCRdb analysed the RT-PCR reads with MiXCR anew, one entry per CDR3 protein. The sample has 590,000 or so distinct CDR3 sequences; 12% to 15% are singletons. Trimming took 5 bases from V and 3 from J, leaving 17 bases between them. This CDR3 has 15 amino acids. The germline CDR1 and CDR2 sequences are SGHRS and YFSETQ. Findings and limits, study-wide: That few new T cells are recruited by each seasonal influenza vaccination was the authors' suggestion.

This clonotype turned up a few times. The target antigen is unknown. This chain uses TRBV5-1 with TRBJ1-1, with TRBD1 as a possible D gene (5 bases). The sample was PBMCs from blood, taken about 14 days before vaccination. The sequence was obtained from a man aged 50 to 59 who received an inactivated influenza vaccine. The DNA for the CDR3 is TGCGCCAGCAGGGCTACGGGGTCCAGGGACACTGAAGCTTTCTTT. Protein: CASRATGSRDTEAFF. Supplemented by reference TRBV5-1 and TRBJ1-1, the full variable domain reads KAGVTQTPRYLIKTRGQQVTLSCSPISGHRSVSWYQQTPGQGLQFLFEYFSETQRNKGNFPGRFSGRQFSNSRSEMNVSTLELGDSALYLCASRATGSRDTEAFFGQGTRLTVV.